A single sample gave rise to the 8 T cell receptor beta chains below, sequenced in a study of siplizumab effects on memory and regulatory T cells. The assay was immunoSEQ multiplex PCR, and TCRdb's table has in-frame clones only and misses some. The sample contains about 110,000 clones, 92% of which appear only once. Sequencing input: Tregs sorted from blood. Source of these receptors: a human donor in good health.

This chain joins TRBV5-1 and TRBJ2-2; D is ambiguous. The CDR3 spans 11 residues. Germline assignment: CDR1 SGHRS and CDR2 YFSETQ. The V end was cut by 7 bases, the J end by 3 bases, with 4 bases between. The CDR3 sequence is CASEDTGELFF. The CDR3 nucleotides read TGCGCCAGCGAGGACACCGGGGAGCTGTTTTTT.

The CDR3 sequence: CASSSGPLTGPEPLHF. In DNA, the CDR3 is TGTGCCAGCAGTTCCGGCCCCCTGACAGGCCCTGAGCCCCTCCACTTT. The chain carries TRBV6-5 and TRBJ1-6; tentatively, D is TRBD1 (6 bases). Germline lookup yields CDR1 MNHEY and CDR2 SVGAGI. The CDR3 is 16 residues long. Between the trimmed V and J ends, which lost 4 bases and 13 bases, there was a span of 23 bases.

This chain uses TRBV27 with TRBJ1-1, with TRBD1 as a possible D gene (6 bases). The ends were cut back, 1 base at V and 4 bases at J, with 16 bases in the middle. The CDR3 extends over 16 amino acids. Germline V lookup: CDR1 MNHEY, CDR2 SMNVEV (reference sequence). The CDR3 protein is CASSLFFGGGITEAFF. The CDR3 region has the DNA TGTGCCAGCAGTTTATTTTTTGGGGGCGGGATCACTGAAGCTTTCTTT.

V is TRBV7-6 and J is TRBJ2-7; D uncertain. CDR1 and CDR2 (germline): SGHVS, FNYEAQ. V lost 1 base and J lost 4, with 8 bases in between. The CDR3 loop spans 13 amino acids. The CDR3 sequence is CASSLGEVYEQYF. CDR3 DNA sequence: TGTGCCAGCAGCTTAGGTGAGGTGTACGAGCAGTACTTC.

The J gene is TRBJ2-5, the V gene TRBV2; D is tentatively TRBD1 or TRBD2 (5 bases each). Trimming removed 3 bases from V and 5 bases from J, with 16 bases in between. Germline assignment: CDR1 SNHLY and CDR2 FYNNEI. This CDR3 has 15 residues. In DNA form, the CDR3 reads TGTGCCAGCAGTGACCCAGGGAGCGCAGGCGAGACCCAGTACTTC. Protein: CASSDPGSAGETQYF.

V is TRBV7-8 and J is TRBJ1-2; possibly TRBD1 for D (5 bases). This CDR3 has 13 residues. The germline V and J ends were trimmed by 5 bases and 3 bases, with 10 bases remaining between them. In germline, CDR1 is SGHVS, CDR2 FQNEAQ. The CDR3 protein is CASSRGSYYGYTF. DNA of the CDR3: TGTGCCAGCAGCCGGGGGTCCTACTATGGCTACACCTTC.

V is TRBV11-2 and J is TRBJ2-7; the D is unclear. Trimming stripped 3 bases from V and 1 base from J, with 10 bases between. Germline V gene sequence: CDR1 SGHAT, CDR2 FQNNGV. The CDR3 is made up of 14 amino acids. This chain's CDR3 is CASSFQTPSYEQYF. Here the CDR3 DNA reads TGTGCCAGCAGCTTTCAGACTCCTTCCTACGAGCAGTACTTC.

The genes are TRBV18 and TRBJ1-2; 10 positions agree with TRBD1. The CDR3 sequence is 14 residues long. Germline CDR1 reads KGHSH; CDR2 reads LQKENI. V dropped 5 bases and J dropped 8; count of bases not matched to a gene: 8. The CDR3 sequence is CASSARQGAIGYTF. CDR3 sequence (DNA): TGTGCCAGCTCAGCTCGACAGGGGGCGATAGGCTACACCTTC.